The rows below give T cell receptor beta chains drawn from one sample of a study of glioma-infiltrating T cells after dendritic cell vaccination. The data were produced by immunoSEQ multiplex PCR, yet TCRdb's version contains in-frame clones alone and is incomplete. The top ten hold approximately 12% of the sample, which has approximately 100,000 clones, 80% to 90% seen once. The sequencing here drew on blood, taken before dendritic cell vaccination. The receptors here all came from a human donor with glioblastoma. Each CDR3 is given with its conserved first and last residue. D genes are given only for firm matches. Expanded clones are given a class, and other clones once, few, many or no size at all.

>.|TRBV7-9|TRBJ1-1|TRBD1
TGTGCCAGCAGCTCCAGGGGGTTGGGTGAAGCTTTCTTT
CASSSRGLGEAFF
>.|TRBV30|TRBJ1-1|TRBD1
TGTGCCTGGACCAACAGGGGACGAACTCCTGAAGCTTTCTTT
CAWTNRGRTPEAFF
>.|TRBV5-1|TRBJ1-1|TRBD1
TGCGCCAGCAGCCTCTCCGGGACAGGTCTGAACACTGAAGCTTTCTTT
CASSLSGTGLNTEAFF
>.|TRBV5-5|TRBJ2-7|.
TGTGCCAGCAGCTATCGCCCAGGGTACGCCGAGCAGTACTTC
CASSYRPGYAEQYF
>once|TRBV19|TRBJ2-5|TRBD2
TGTGCCAGTGGAACTAGCGGGGGGACTATTAAAGAGACCCAGTACTTC
CASGTSGGTIKETQYF
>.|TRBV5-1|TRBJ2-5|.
TGCGCCAGCAGCTTGGATGTTACTGAGACCCAGTACTTC
CASSLDVTETQYF
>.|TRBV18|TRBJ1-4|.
TGTGCCAGCTCACCACGGTCTGGGCCCGCAACTAATGAAAAACTGTTTTTT
CASSPRSGPATNEKLFF
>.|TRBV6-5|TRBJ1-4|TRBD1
TGTGCCAGCAAAGGGACAGGGGAAGAAAAACTGTTTTTT
CASKGTGEEKLFF
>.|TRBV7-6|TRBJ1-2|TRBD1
TGTGCCAGCAGCCCGGTTCCCGCCGGGACAGGGGCCCCGATCGACTATGGCTACACCTTC
CASSPVPAGTGAPIDYGYTF
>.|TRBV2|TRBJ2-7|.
TGTGCCAGCGTCGTGGGGGCCCCCCGAACGTACGAGCAGTACTTC
CASVVGAPRTYEQYF
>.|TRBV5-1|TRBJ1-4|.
TGCGCCAGCAGCTTGTCCGGGGAACAAATTAATGAAAAACTGTTTTTT
CASSLSGEQINEKLFF
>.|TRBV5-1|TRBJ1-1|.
TGCGCCAGCAGCTTGGATGGACTCAACACTGAAGCTTTCTTT
CASSLDGLNTEAFF